The sequence of this T cell receptor (beta chain) was determined in a study of regulatory T cells in long-lasting Graves disease. The time point was: newly diagnosed GD, antithyroid drugs for less than 3 months. Construction of the TCR library relied on RNA isolated from PBMCs. Points on this clonotype: No antigen is known for it.

Study conclusions and caveats: Patients whose Graves' disease persisted exhibited lower TCR diversity than those newly diagnosed.

V was pared by 8 bases and J by 4 bases, with 7 bases of the junction left unmatched. This CDR3 region has 13 residues. Germline CDR1 and CDR2: SNHLY and FYNNEI. To make TCR beta libraries, researchers used iRepertoire HTBI primers and Arm-PCR of CDR3 regions. Using its own MiXCR run on the multiplex PCR reads, TCRdb lists one record per CDR3 protein. The table records about 620,000 distinct CDR3 sequences, 16% of them present only once. These same data were also listed under a study on T cells in Graves' hyperthyroidism and ophthalmopathy. This second study says: Diagnosis relied on clinical symptoms, serum thyroxine and TRAb, thyroid ultrasound and orbital computed tomography.

The sequenced sample was peripheral blood mononuclear cells (PBMCs), obtained at new diagnosis, from a patient treated with antithyroid drugs. The receptor was isolated from a woman aged 25 to 39 with Graves disease. The chain has TRBV2 and TRBJ2-5; 7 bases align to TRBD2. Here the CDR3 DNA reads TGTGCCAGCGGGCCGGGGGGAGTAGAGACCCAGTACTTC. Translating gives CASGPGGVETQYF.